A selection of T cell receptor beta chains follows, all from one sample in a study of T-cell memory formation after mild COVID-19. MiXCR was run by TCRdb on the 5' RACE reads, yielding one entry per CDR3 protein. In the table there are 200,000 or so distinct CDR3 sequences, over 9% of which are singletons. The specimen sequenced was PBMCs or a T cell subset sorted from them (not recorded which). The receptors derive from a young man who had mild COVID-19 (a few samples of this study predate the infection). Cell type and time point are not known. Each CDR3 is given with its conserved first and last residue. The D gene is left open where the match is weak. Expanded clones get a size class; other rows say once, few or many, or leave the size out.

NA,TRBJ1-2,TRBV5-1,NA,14,CASRAGPGDYGYTF,TGCGCCAGCCGCGCGGGCCCGGGGGACTATGGCTACACCTTC
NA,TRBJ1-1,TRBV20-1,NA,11,CSARGLTEAFF,TGCAGTGCTAGGGGCCTCACTGAAGCTTTCTTT
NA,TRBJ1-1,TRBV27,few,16,CASSLNPRQAHTEAFF,TGTGCCAGCAGTTTAAACCCCCGACAGGCCCACACTGAAGCTTTCTTT
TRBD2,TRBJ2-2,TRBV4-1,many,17,CASSLYSSGGGTGELFF,TGCGCCAGCAGCCTATACTCTAGCGGGGGGGGCACCGGGGAGCTGTTTTTT
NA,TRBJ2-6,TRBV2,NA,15,CASSEWGRGANVLTF,TGTGCCAGCAGTGAGTGGGGGCGAGGGGCCAACGTCCTGACTTTC
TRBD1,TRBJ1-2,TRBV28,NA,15,CASTRGTGAYDGYTF,TGTGCCAGCACCCGCGGGACAGGAGCATACGATGGCTACACCTTC
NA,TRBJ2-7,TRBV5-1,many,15,CASSLSPGALYEQYF,TGCGCCAGCAGCTTGTCTCCGGGGGCCCTCTACGAGCAGTACTTC
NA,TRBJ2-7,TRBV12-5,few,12,CASGPRVYEQYF,TGTGCTAGTGGTCCCCGGGTCTACGAGCAGTACTTC
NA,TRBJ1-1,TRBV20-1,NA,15,CSARDPRGASTEAFF,TGCAGTGCTAGAGATCCCCGGGGAGCGAGCACTGAAGCTTTCTTT
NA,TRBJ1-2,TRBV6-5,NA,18,CASSYLPEGDGYSYGYTF,TGTGCCAGCAGTTACCTACCGGAGGGGGACGGCTATTCCTATGGCTACACCTTC
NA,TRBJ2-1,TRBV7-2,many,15,CASSRGDFGYNEQFF,TGTGCCAGCAGCCGAGGGGACTTCGGCTACAATGAGCAGTTCTTC
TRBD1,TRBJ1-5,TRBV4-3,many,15,CASSPTGDSYQPQHF,TGCGCCAGCAGCCCAACAGGGGACAGTTATCAGCCCCAGCATTTT
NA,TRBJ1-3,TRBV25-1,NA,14,CASSESGLGNTIYF,TGTGCCAGCAGTGAAAGCGGGTTAGGAAACACCATATATTTT
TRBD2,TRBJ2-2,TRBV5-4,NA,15,CASSVAGTSPGELFF,TGTGCCAGCAGTGTGGCGGGGACTAGCCCCGGGGAGCTGTTTTTT
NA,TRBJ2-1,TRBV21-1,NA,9,CASRDEQFF,TGTGCCAGCAGGGATGAGCAGTTCTTC
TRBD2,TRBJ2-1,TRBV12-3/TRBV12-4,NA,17,CAGSSRSGLVSYNEQFF,TGTGCCGGCAGCTCCCGGTCCGGACTAGTCTCCTACAATGAGCAGTTCTTC
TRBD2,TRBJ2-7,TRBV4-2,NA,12,CASSLMGGEQYF,TGTGCCAGCAGCCTCATGGGGGGGGAGCAGTACTTC
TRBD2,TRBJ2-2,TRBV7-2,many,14,CASSFSGATGELFF,TGTGCCAGCAGCTTTAGCGGGGCGACCGGGGAGCTGTTTTTT
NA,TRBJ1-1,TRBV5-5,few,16,CASSLFTGVRNTEAFF,TGTGCCAGCAGCTTGTTTACAGGCGTGCGGAACACTGAAGCTTTCTTT
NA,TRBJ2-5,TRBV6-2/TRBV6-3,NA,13,CASNRWKQETQYF,TGTGCCAGCAATCGGTGGAAGCAAGAGACCCAGTACTTC
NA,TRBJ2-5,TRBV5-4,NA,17,CASSPLRGGTLKETQYF,TGTGCCAGCAGCCCGTTGAGGGGGGGGACCTTGAAAGAGACCCAGTACTTC
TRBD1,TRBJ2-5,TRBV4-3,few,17,CASSQEAATGLLETQYF,TGCGCCAGCAGCCAAGAGGCGGCGACAGGGCTGTTAGAGACCCAGTACTTC
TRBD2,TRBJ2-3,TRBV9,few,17,CASSVETSGGITDTQYF,TGTGCCAGCAGCGTAGAGACTAGCGGGGGGATCACAGATACGCAGTATTTT
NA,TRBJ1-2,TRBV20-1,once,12,CSAGGGVYGYTF,TGCAGTGCTGGGGGGGGAGTATATGGCTACACCTTC
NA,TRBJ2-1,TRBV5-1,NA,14,CASADSGSYNEQFF,TGCGCCAGCGCGGACAGCGGCTCCTACAATGAGCAGTTCTTC
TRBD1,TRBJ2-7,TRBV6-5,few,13,CASSNRDSYEQYF,TGTGCCAGCAGTAACCGGGACAGCTACGAGCAGTACTTC
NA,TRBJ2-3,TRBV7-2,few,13,CASSLTRADTQYF,TGTGCCAGCAGCTTAACTAGGGCAGATACGCAGTATTTT
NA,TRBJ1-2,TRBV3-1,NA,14,CASSQGLGLYGYTF,TGTGCCAGCAGCCAAGGTCTGGGACTCTATGGCTACACCTTC
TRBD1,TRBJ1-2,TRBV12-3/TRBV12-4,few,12,CASSRQGSGYTF,TGTGCCAGCAGTCGACAGGGTTCTGGCTACACCTTC
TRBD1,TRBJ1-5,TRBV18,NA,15,CASSPPPGGLQPQHF,TGTGCCAGCTCACCACCGCCAGGGGGCTTGCAGCCCCAGCATTTT
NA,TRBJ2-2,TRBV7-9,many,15,CASSPSGGNTGELFF,TGTGCCAGCAGCCCTTCCGGTGGAAACACCGGGGAGCTGTTTTTT
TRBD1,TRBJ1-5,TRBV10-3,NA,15,CAISNPTGGNQPQHF,TGTGCCATCAGCAACCCGACAGGGGGCAATCAGCCCCAGCATTTT
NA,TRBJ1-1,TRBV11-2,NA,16,CASSLVGRGMNTEAFF,TGTGCCAGCAGCTTAGTGGGGAGGGGGATGAACACTGAAGCTTTCTTT
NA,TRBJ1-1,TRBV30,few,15,CAWSNTGTLDTEAFF,TGTGCCTGGAGTAACACGGGGACGCTGGACACTGAAGCTTTCTTT
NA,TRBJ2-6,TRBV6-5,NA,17,CASSRYVGSSGANVLTF,TGTGCCAGCAGTCGTTACGTGGGCAGCTCTGGGGCCAACGTCCTGACTTTC
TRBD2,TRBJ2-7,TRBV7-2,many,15,CASSSTSGAFYEQYF,TGTGCCAGCAGCTCAACTAGCGGGGCTTTCTACGAGCAGTACTTC
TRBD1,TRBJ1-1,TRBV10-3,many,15,CAISEPGQGGTEAFF,TGTGCCATCAGTGAGCCGGGACAGGGGGGCACTGAAGCTTTCTTT
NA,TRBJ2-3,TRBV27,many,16,CASSLLGGTSTDTQYF,TGTGCCAGCAGTTTACTAGGCGGAACTAGCACAGATACGCAGTATTTT
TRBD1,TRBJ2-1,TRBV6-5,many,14,CASSSGDRYNEQFF,TGTGCCAGCAGTTCCGGGGACAGGTACAATGAGCAGTTCTTC
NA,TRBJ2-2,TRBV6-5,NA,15,CASSRNGVNTGELFF,TGTGCCAGCAGCCGGAACGGGGTGAACACCGGGGAGCTGTTTTTT
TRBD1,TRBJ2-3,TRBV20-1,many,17,CSAAGLGTGGRRDTQYF,TGCAGTGCTGCAGGTCTCGGGACAGGGGGCCGGAGAGATACGCAGTATTTT
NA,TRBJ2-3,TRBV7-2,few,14,CASSQGSSTDTQYF,TGTGCCAGCAGCCAAGGGTCTAGCACAGATACGCAGTATTTT